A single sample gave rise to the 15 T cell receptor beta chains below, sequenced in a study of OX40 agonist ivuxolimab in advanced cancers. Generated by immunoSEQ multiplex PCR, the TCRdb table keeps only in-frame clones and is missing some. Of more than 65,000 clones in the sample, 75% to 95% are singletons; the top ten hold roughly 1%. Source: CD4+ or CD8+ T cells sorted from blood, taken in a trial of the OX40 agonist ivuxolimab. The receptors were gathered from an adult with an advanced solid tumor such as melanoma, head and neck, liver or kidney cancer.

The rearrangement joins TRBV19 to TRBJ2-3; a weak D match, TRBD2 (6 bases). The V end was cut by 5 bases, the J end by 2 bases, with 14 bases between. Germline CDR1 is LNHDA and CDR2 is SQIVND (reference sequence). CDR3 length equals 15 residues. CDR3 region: CASSYRGATTDTQYF. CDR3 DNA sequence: TGTGCCAGTAGTTATCGCGGGGCTACCACAGATACGCAGTATTTT.

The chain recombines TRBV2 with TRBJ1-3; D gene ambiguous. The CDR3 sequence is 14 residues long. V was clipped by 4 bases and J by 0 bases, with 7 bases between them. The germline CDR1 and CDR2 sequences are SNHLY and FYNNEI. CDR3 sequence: CASSAGYSGNTIYF. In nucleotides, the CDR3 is TGTGCCAGCAGTGCGGGATACTCTGGAAACACCATATATTTT.

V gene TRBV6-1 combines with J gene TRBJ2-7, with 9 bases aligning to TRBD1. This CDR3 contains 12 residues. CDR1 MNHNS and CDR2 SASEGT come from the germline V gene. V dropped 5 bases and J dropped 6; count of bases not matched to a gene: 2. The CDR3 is CASSRQGGEQYF. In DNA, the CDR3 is TGTGCCAGCAGTAGACAGGGGGGCGAGCAGTACTTC.

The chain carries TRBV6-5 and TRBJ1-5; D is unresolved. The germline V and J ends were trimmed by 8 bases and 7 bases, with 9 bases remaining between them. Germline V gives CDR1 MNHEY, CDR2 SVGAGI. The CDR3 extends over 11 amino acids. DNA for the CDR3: TGTGCCAGCGGAGGTAGGCAGCCCCAGCATTTT. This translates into CASGGRQPQHF.

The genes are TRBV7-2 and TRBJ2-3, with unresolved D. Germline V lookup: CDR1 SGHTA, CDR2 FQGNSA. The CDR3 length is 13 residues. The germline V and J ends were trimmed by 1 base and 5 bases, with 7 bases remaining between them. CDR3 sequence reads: CASSLERIDTQYF. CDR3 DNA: TGTGCCAGCAGCTTAGAGAGGATAGATACGCAGTATTTT. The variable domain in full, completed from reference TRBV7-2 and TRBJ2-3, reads GAGVSQSPSNKVTEKGKDVELRCDPISGHTALYWYRQSLGQGLEFLIYFQGNSAPDKSGLPSDRFSAERTGGSVSTLTIQRTQQEDSAVYLCASSLERIDTQYFGPGTRLTVL.

CDR3 bases: TGTGCCAGCAGCTTATATCGAGGGAACACTGAAGCTTTCTTT. Translation gives CASSLYRGNTEAFF. The chain couples TRBV13 to TRBJ1-1; D call uncertain. The CDR3 has 14 residues. Germline assignment: CDR1 PRHDT and CDR2 FYEKMQ (reference sequence). The V end was cut by 2 bases, the J end by 1 base, with 8 bases between.

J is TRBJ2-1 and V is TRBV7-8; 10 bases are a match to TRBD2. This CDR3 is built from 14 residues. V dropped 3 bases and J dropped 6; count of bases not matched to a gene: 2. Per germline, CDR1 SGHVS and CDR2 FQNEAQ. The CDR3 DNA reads TGTGCCAGCAGCTTTAGCGGGAGGTTCAATGAGCAGTTCTTC. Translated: CASSFSGRFNEQFF.

CDR3 nucleotides: TGTGCCAGCAGCCACAGGGGGACAGACGAAACCATATATTTT. Protein sequence: CASSHRGTDETIYF. V gene TRBV6-5 combines with J gene TRBJ1-3; 8 nucleotides agree with TRBD1. Germline V lookup: CDR1 MNHEY, CDR2 SVGAGI. The CDR3 runs to 14 residues. V was clipped by 6 bases and J by 10 bases; unmatched bases: 11.

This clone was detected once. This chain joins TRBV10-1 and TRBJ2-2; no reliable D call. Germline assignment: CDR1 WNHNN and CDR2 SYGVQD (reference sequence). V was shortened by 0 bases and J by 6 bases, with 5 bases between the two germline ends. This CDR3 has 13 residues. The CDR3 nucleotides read TGCGCCAGCAGTGAGTCTGGAGCCGGGGAGCTGTTTTTT. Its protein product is CASSESGAGELFF.

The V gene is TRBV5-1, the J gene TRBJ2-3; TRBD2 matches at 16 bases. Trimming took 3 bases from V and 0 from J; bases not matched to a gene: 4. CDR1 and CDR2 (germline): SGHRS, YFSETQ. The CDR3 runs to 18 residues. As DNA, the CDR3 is TGCGCCAGCAGCTGGGGACTAGCGGGAGGGCCGAGCACAGATACGCAGTATTTT. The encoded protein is CASSWGLAGGPSTDTQYF.

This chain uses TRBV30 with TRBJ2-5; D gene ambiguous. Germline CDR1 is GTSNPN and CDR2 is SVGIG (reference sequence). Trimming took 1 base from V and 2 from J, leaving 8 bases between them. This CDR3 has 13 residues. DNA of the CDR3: TGTGCCTGGAGTGAAAAGACTCAAGAGACCCAGTACTTC. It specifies CAWSEKTQETQYF.

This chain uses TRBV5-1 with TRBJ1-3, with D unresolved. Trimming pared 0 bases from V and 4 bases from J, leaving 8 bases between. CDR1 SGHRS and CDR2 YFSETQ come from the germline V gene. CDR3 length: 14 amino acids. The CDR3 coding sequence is TGCGCCAGCAGCTTGGGCGTCGGCGGAAACACCATATATTTT. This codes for CASSLGVGGNTIYF.

In nucleotides, the CDR3 is TGTGCCAGCAGCCAAGAAGGAGTAGCGGGGGGGTACGAGCAGTACTTC. It codes for CASSQEGVAGGYEQYF. The J gene is TRBJ2-7, the V gene TRBV4-2, with TRBD2 matching over 11 bases. Germline V CDR1 and CDR2: LGHNA, YNFKEQ. The CDR3 is 16 amino acids. The junction had 5 bases not matched to a gene; V was cut back by 0 bases and J by 4 bases.

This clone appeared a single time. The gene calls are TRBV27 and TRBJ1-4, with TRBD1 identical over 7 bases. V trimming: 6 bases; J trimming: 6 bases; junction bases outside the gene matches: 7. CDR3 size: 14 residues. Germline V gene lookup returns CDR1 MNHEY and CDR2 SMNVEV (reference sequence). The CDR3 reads CASRNRGGDEKLFF. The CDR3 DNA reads TGTGCCAGCAGGAACAGGGGCGGGGATGAAAAACTGTTTTTT. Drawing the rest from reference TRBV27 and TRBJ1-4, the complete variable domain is EAQVTQNPRYLITVTGKKLTVTCSQNMNHEYMSWYRQDPGLGLRQIYYSMNVEVTDKGDVPEGYKVSRKEKRNFPLILESPSPNQTSLYFCASRNRGGDEKLFFGSGTQLSVL.

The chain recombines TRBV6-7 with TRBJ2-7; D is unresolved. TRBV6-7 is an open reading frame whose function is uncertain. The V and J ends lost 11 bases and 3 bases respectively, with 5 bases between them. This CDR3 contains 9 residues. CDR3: CAGYYEQYF. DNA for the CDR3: TGTGCCGGGTACTACGAGCAGTACTTC.